Each of the 12 T cell receptor beta chains below was sequenced from the same sample in a study of identifying expanded T cells in peripheral blood. Profiled with immunoSEQ multiplex PCR; TCRdb holds only in-frame clones, not every one. The profile covers 75,000 to 90,000 clones, with around nine tenths appearing a single time and around 7% taken by the ten largest. The specimen sequenced was blood. The source of these receptors is a person aged 18-69 years in good health.

The gene calls are TRBV20-1 and TRBJ2-1; D gene uncertain. This CDR3 is 11 amino acids long. V lost 4 bases, J lost 6 bases, and 7 bases lay in between. Looked up from germline, CDR1 is DFQATT and CDR2 is SNEGSKA (reference sequence). Here the CDR3 reads CSATPLNEQFF. CDR3 DNA: TGCAGTGCTACCCCCCTCAATGAGCAGTTCTTC.

V is TRBV6-6 and J is TRBJ2-5, with a weak D call TRBD1 (5 bases). V was pared by 6 bases and J by 2 bases, with 7 bases between. CDR1 is MNHNY, CDR2 SVGAGI, per germline (reference sequence). The CDR3 totals 12 residues. The CDR3 DNA reads TGTGCCAGCAGAAGGACACAAGAGACCCAGTACTTC. Protein sequence: CASRRTQETQYF.

The chain joins TRBV19 to TRBJ2-4, with 13 bases fitting TRBD2. J lost 9 bases, V lost 3 bases, and 11 bases had no gene match. The CDR3 is 17 residues long. Germline loops: CDR1 LNHDA, CDR2 SQIVND (reference sequence). CDR3 DNA: TGTGCCAGTAGTATCCGAGAGTGGACTAGCGGGAGAGTCATTCAGTACTTC. Protein product: CASSIREWTSGRVIQYF.

The CDR3 reads CASSLGSVEPQHF. The CDR3 DNA reads as TGTGCCAGCAGTCTCGGGTCCGTGGAGCCCCAGCATTTT. The V gene is TRBV6-6, the J gene TRBJ1-5; D unclear. Between the trimmed V and J ends, which lost 5 bases and 8 bases, there was a span of 13 bases. The germline gives CDR1 MNHNY, CDR2 SVGAGI (reference sequence). The CDR3 has 13 residues.

V usage is TRBV13 and J usage is TRBJ2-1; D is undetermined. V was shortened by 5 bases and J by 7 bases, with 9 bases between the two germline ends. Germline CDR1 and CDR2: PRHDT and FYEKMQ (reference sequence). The CDR3 has 12 residues. This CDR3 is CASSTRSNEQFF. The CDR3 DNA follows: TGTGCCAGCAGCACCCGAAGTAATGAGCAGTTCTTC.

This clone was detected once. The chain couples TRBV6-1 to TRBJ1-5, with TRBD1 matching over 9 bases. Germline CDR1 reads MNHNS; CDR2 reads SASEGT. The ends lost 4 bases at V and 3 bases at J; junction bases unmatched: 1. This CDR3 spans 14 amino acids. This CDR3 is CASSGDRANQPQHF. The CDR3 nucleotides are TGTGCCAGCAGTGGGGACAGGGCCAATCAGCCCCAGCATTTT.

V gene TRBV5-1 combines with J gene TRBJ2-7; 14 bases match TRBD2. This CDR3 contains 18 residues. Germline V gene data show CDR1 as SGHRS and CDR2 as YFSETQ. The ends lost 2 bases at V and 4 bases at J; junction bases unmatched: 11. The CDR3 DNA follows: TGCGCCAGCAGCTTACACGGGACTAGCGGGGGCCCCAGGTACGAGCAGTACTTC. It yields the protein CASSLHGTSGGPRYEQYF.

V and J are TRBV5-1 and TRBJ2-6; TRBD1 matches 8 bases. The V segment lost 2 bases and the J segment 2 bases; nucleotides outside the gene matches: 3. This CDR3 is 16 amino acids long. CDR1 SGHRS and CDR2 YFSETQ come from the germline V gene. CDR3 loop: CASSFQGATGANVLTF. For the CDR3, the DNA is TGCGCCAGCAGCTTTCAGGGGGCTACTGGGGCCAACGTCCTGACTTTC.

The chain joins TRBV30 to TRBJ1-2, with D perhaps TRBD1 (6 bases). V was cut by 4 bases and J by 6 bases, with 15 bases left in between. In germline, CDR1 is GTSNPN, CDR2 SVGIG (reference sequence). The length of the CDR3 is 13 residues. For the CDR3, the DNA is TGTGCCTGGACTATGGGGGGCCGGGATGGCTACACCTTC. It translates to CAWTMGGRDGYTF. Using reference TRBV30 and TRBJ1-2 for the parts outside the CDR3, the full variable domain is SQTIHQWPATLVQPVGSPLSLECTVEGTSNPNLYWYRQAAGRGLQLLFYSVGIGQISSEVPQNLSASRPQDRQFILSSKKLLLSDSGFYLCAWTMGGRDGYTFGSGTRLTVV.

This chain uses TRBV10-3 with TRBJ1-5; a weak D match, TRBD1 (5 bases). Trimming pared 3 bases from V and 5 bases from J, leaving 14 bases between. This CDR3 has 15 amino acids. The germline V gene has CDR1 ENHRY and CDR2 SYGVKD. Here the CDR3 DNA reads TGTGCCATCAGTGATGGGGGGGACGGCCATCAGCCCCAGCATTTT. Translated: CAISDGGDGHQPQHF.

V gene TRBV4-1 combines with J gene TRBJ1-4; D unclear. V was trimmed by 1 base and J by 8 bases, leaving 11 bases between them. Germline CDR1 and CDR2: MGHRA and YSYEKL. The CDR3 has 14 residues. The CDR3 sequence: CASSQGLLSEKLFF. In nucleotides, the CDR3 is TGCGCCAGCAGCCAAGGGCTCCTTTCGGAAAAACTGTTTTTT.

The V gene is TRBV4-3, the J gene TRBJ2-1; no reliable D call. The CDR3 sequence is 15 residues long. V was clipped by 5 bases and J by 0 bases, with 11 bases between them. The germline CDR1 and CDR2 sequences are LGHNA and YSLEER. The DNA of the CDR3 is TGCGCCAGCAGCGTTAGTCTTAGCTCCTACAATGAGCAGTTCTTC. This translates into CASSVSLSSYNEQFF.